This is a list of T cell receptor beta chains from one sample in a study of post-analysis software for immune sequencing data. TCRdb re-derived calls from the PCR reads in MiXCR, one entry per CDR3 protein. Among roughly 400,000 distinct CDR3 sequences listed, approximately 38% were seen once. Sequencing was carried out using blood. The receptor set was obtained from a girl aged 2 to 10 with multiple sclerosis. The CDR3 runs from the conserved cysteine through the conserved F or W. A D gene is named only where the DNA matches it firmly. For some rows the clone size is stated as once, few or many, or as a class when expanded; others skip it.

J | V | size | D | DNA | CDR3
TRBJ2-7 | TRBV4-1 | - | - | TGCGCCAGCAGCCAAGGACAGCTCCACGAGCAGTACTTC | CASSQGQLHEQYF
TRBJ1-1 | TRBV28 | - | - | TGTGCCAGCAGTCACCGCCACGGGAAGGCTGGGATGAACACTGAAGCTTTCTTT | CASSHRHGKAGMNTEAFF
TRBJ1-1 | TRBV29-1 | - | - | TGCAGCGTACAGAGGAATGTAGGTGAAGCTTTCTTT | CSVQRNVGEAFF
TRBJ2-5 | TRBV4-2 | - | - | TGTGCCAGCAGCCAAGATGCCTCATGGGGGGAGACCCAGTACTTC | CASSQDASWGETQYF
TRBJ2-3 | TRBV6-6 | - | TRBD2 | TGTGCCAGCAGTTACTCCGGACTAGGGACAGATACGCAGTATTTT | CASSYSGLGTDTQYF
TRBJ1-2 | TRBV24-1 | - | - | TGTGCCACCAGTGATTTTAACAGCTATGGCTACACCTTC | CATSDFNSYGYTF
TRBJ1-2 | TRBV7-3 | few | - | TGTGCCAGCAGCTTAAGGCCCGACAGAGCTAACTATGGCTACACCTTC | CASSLRPDRANYGYTF
TRBJ1-2 | TRBV28 | many | - | TGTGCCAGCAGTTACAGTAGTTATGGCTACACCTTC | CASSYSSYGYTF
TRBJ1-2 | TRBV6-6 | few | - | TGTGCCAGCAGTTACTCCCCGTCTGGTGGCTACACCTTC | CASSYSPSGGYTF
TRBJ2-5 | TRBV5-6 | - | - | TGTGCCAGCAGCTTGGGGGGGTCCTACCAAGAGACCCAGTACTTC | CASSLGGSYQETQYF
TRBJ2-1 | TRBV10-3 | many | - | TGTGCCGCCCCCTGGCCTTTACGAAGAAGCGCCTACAATGAGCAGTTCTTC | CAAPWPLRRSAYNEQFF
TRBJ2-7 | TRBV11-2 | - | TRBD1 | TGTGCCAGCAGCTTAATCCAGGGGCAGGGGGCTCCATACGAGCAGTACTTC | CASSLIQGQGAPYEQYF
TRBJ2-1 | TRBV18 | - | - | TGTGCCAGCTCACCAGGCCCAGGGGCTACCTACAATGAGCAGTTCTTC | CASSPGPGATYNEQFF
TRBJ1-4 | TRBV20-1 | few | - | TGCAGTGCTAGAGAGAGTAGTGAAAAACTGTTTTTT | CSARESSEKLFF
TRBJ2-7 | TRBV5-5 | few | - | TGTGCCAGCAGCTTGGAGTTTATCCGTCGGGAGCAGTACTTC | CASSLEFIRREQYF
TRBJ2-6 | TRBV28 | few | - | TGTGCCAGCAAAGTGAGGGGCTCTGGGGCCAACGTCCTGACTTTC | CASKVRGSGANVLTF
TRBJ2-7 | TRBV5-1 | - | - | TGCGCCAGCAGCTTGCTCCCTCAAAGCTCCTACGAGCAGTACTTC | CASSLLPQSSYEQYF
TRBJ2-5 | TRBV6-2/TRBV6-3 | once | - | TGTGCCAGGAATAGCCTACACCTGGGGTTGGAGCAGTACTTC | CARNSLHLGLEQYF
TRBJ2-7 | TRBV20-1 | - | TRBD2 | TGCAGTGCCAGGACTAGCGGGAGGGCCGATTACGAGCAGTACTTC | CSARTSGRADYEQYF
TRBJ1-6 | TRBV7-9 | few | - | TGTGCCAGCAGCTCCCACAGTGCTAATTCACCCCTCCACTTT | CASSSHSANSPLHF
TRBJ2-5 | TRBV11-2 | - | - | TGTGCCAGCAGCTTGTTTTTGGGGCAGGGGGAGACCCAGTACTTC | CASSLFLGQGETQYF
TRBJ2-2 | TRBV6-6 | - | - | TGTGCCAGCAGTCAACAGGGTTCCGGGGAGCTGTTTTTT | CASSQQGSGELFF
TRBJ2-7 | TRBV12-5 | few | - | TGTGCTAGTGGTTTGTATGAGGAGCAGTACTTC | CASGLYEEQYF
TRBJ2-7 | TRBV18 | few | TRBD2 | TGTGCCAGCTCAACGGTAGCGGGGTCACTACCCTACGAGCAGTACTTC | CASSTVAGSLPYEQYF
TRBJ2-5 | TRBV7-7 | - | TRBD1 | TGTGCCAGCAGCCGGACAGGGGGCAGGGAGACCCAGTACTTC | CASSRTGGRETQYF
TRBJ2-1 | TRBV5-1 | - | - | TGCGCCAGCAGCTTAAGCGGCATGACGGCTGAGCAGTTCTTC | CASSLSGMTAEQFF
TRBJ2-6 | TRBV6-4 | - | TRBD1 | TGTGCCAGCAGTGACAAGGGGCCAGGGGGTTTCTCTGGGGCCAACGTCCTGACTTTC | CASSDKGPGGFSGANVLTF
TRBJ2-3 | TRBV6-5 | - | - | TGTGCCAGCAGTTATATGGGGAGAGATACGCAGTATTTT | CASSYMGRDTQYF
TRBJ2-1 | TRBV20-1 | - | - | TGCGGTGCTTTTCCCCGGGACAATGAGCAGTTCTTC | CGAFPRDNEQFF
TRBJ1-1 | TRBV7-3 | few | TRBD1 | TGTGCCAGCAGCTTACAGGGGGCAAGTCTCCGCGGCCGAATTGAAGCTTTCTTT | CASSLQGASLRGRIEAFF
TRBJ2-7 | TRBV20-1 | few | - | TGCAGCGTTACCGAAGACTCCTACGAGCAGTACTTC | CSVTEDSYEQYF
TRBJ2-1 | TRBV4-3 | - | TRBD2 | TGCGCCAGCAGCCAAGAACCGACTAGCGGTTACAATGAGCAGTTCTTC | CASSQEPTSGYNEQFF
TRBJ2-1 | TRBV25-1 | few | - | TGTGCCAGCAGTCAGGGGCTCAATGAGCAGTTCTTC | CASSQGLNEQFF
TRBJ2-1 | TRBV3-1 | - | TRBD2 | TGTGCCCGCAGACCCTCTAGCGGGGGGCCCTACAATGAGCAGTTCTTC | CARRPSSGGPYNEQFF
TRBJ2-7 | TRBV4-2 | - | TRBD2 | TGTGCCAGCAGCCAAGAATGGGCGGGAGGGCCCTACGAGCAGTACTTC | CASSQEWAGGPYEQYF
TRBJ2-1 | TRBV24-1 | many | - | TGTGCCACCAGTGATTTTTGGGGCGCAGGGTACGATGAGCAGTTCTTC | CATSDFWGAGYDEQFF
TRBJ1-2 | TRBV12-3/TRBV12-4 | - | TRBD1 | TGTGCCAGCAGTTTCACCGGGACAGGGGACTATGGCTACACCTTC | CASSFTGTGDYGYTF
TRBJ2-7 | TRBV29-1 | - | TRBD2 | TGCAGCGTCGCCCTTAGACTAGCGGGAGAGGCCGAGCAGTACTTC | CSVALRLAGEAEQYF
TRBJ2-1 | TRBV7-2 | - | TRBD2 | TGTGCCAGCAGCCTGCAGGGTAGCGGGAGGCCCTACAATGAGCAGTTCTTC | CASSLQGSGRPYNEQFF
TRBJ1-2 | TRBV27 | few | - | TGTGCCAGCGGAAGAGGGTCACAGGGCTTCTATGGCTACACCTTC | CASGRGSQGFYGYTF
TRBJ2-5 | TRBV6-5 | few | - | TGTGCCAGCAGTTACCCGCCTGAAGAGACCCAGTACTTC | CASSYPPEETQYF
TRBJ1-4 | TRBV28 | - | - | TGTGCCAGCACCCGGTGGGGTGAAAAACTGTTTTTT | CASTRWGEKLFF